This is a list of T cell receptor beta chains from one sample in a study of cytomegalovirus exposure and HLA in healthy donors. Libraries were prepared by immunoSEQ multiplex PCR; TCRdb keeps only in-frame clonotypes and omits some of them. The table lists 100,000 to 150,000 clones, about 16% of them singletons. Material: PBMCs. These receptor sequences come from a woman under 30 in good health and CMV-seronegative. CDR3s include the opening cysteine and the closing phenylalanine or tryptophan. A D gene is named only where the DNA matches it firmly. Where a row states a size, it is once, few, many or the class of an expanded clone; other rows omit it.

j_call d_call clone_size v_call cdr3_aa cdr3_nt
TRBJ2-7 - - TRBV10-1 CATLGVREQYF TGCGCCACCCTGGGAGTGAGGGAGCAGTACTTC
TRBJ2-7 - - TRBV13 CASSLLGLSSYEQYF TGTGCCAGCAGCTTACTTGGGCTCAGCTCCTACGAGCAGTACTTC
TRBJ1-2 TRBD1 few TRBV2 CASSARDRMRANYGYTF TGTGCCAGCAGCGCGCGGGACAGGATGCGGGCTAACTATGGCTACACCTTC
TRBJ2-1 - - TRBV7-2 CASSLTRRGEASFNEQFF TGTGCCAGCAGCTTAACGCGTAGAGGGGAGGCCTCCTTCAATGAGCAGTTCTTC
TRBJ2-6 - - TRBV5-1 CASRSLGLLSGANVLTF TGCGCCAGCAGGTCCCTGGGACTGCTCTCTGGGGCCAACGTCCTGACTTTC
TRBJ2-2 TRBD2 - TRBV10-1 CASSESTGGNTGELFF TGCGCCAGCAGTGAGTCTACGGGAGGGAACACCGGGGAGCTGTTTTTT
TRBJ2-5 TRBD2 - TRBV6-1 CASSGIAGAQETQYF TGTGCCAGCAGTGGGATAGCGGGGGCTCAAGAGACCCAGTACTTC
TRBJ2-5 TRBD2 few TRBV5-1 CASGPGLVETQYF TGCGCCAGCGGACCGGGACTAGTGGAGACCCAGTACTTC
TRBJ1-1 TRBD1 - TRBV30 CASLTGMNTEAFF TGTGCCTCCCTGACAGGGATGAACACTGAAGCTTTCTTT
TRBJ1-1 TRBD1 few TRBV29-1 CSVRVTGATEAFF TGCAGCGTCCGAGTGACAGGGGCAACTGAAGCTTTCTTT
TRBJ2-7 TRBD2 - TRBV2 CASSADRSGRAYEQYF TGTGCCAGCAGTGCAGATCGGAGCGGGAGGGCCTACGAGCAGTACTTC
TRBJ1-4 - once TRBV9 CASSPGAAVTNEKLFF TGTGCCAGCAGCCCAGGGGCGGCGGTTACTAATGAAAAACTGTTTTTT
TRBJ1-4 - - TRBV4-3 CASSQESRDNEKLFF TGCGCCAGCAGCCAAGAATCCAGGGATAATGAAAAACTGTTTTTT
TRBJ2-2 TRBD2 few TRBV30 CAWRPTGGGELFF TGTGCCTGGAGACCCACGGGGGGCGGGGAGCTGTTTTTT
TRBJ2-2 TRBD2 few TRBV7-9 CASSPRGGPNTGELFF TGTGCCAGCAGCCCACGGGGGGGTCCGAACACCGGGGAGCTGTTTTTT
TRBJ1-2 - few TRBV11-2 CASSLMRNYGYTF TGTGCCAGCAGCTTAATGCGGAACTATGGCTACACCTTC
TRBJ2-1 TRBD1 - TRBV7-3 CASSFTGTGENEQFF TGTGCCAGCAGCTTTACCGGGACAGGGGAGAATGAGCAGTTCTTC
TRBJ1-2 TRBD1 few TRBV2 CASRPGQNYGYTF TGTGCCAGCAGACCGGGACAGAACTATGGCTACACCTTC
TRBJ1-1 - few TRBV15 CATIAGGNTEAFF TGTGCCACCATTGCCGGGGGGAACACTGAAGCTTTCTTT
TRBJ2-1 TRBD2 few TRBV9 CASSEAGAGYNEQFF TGTGCCAGCAGCGAAGCGGGAGCTGGGTACAATGAGCAGTTCTTC
TRBJ2-5 - - TRBV7-8 CASSASRGWGETQYF TGTGCCAGCAGCGCAAGCAGGGGTTGGGGAGAGACCCAGTACTTC
TRBJ2-2 TRBD1 few TRBV5-1 CASTRGTGDTGELFF TGCGCCAGCACAAGAGGGACAGGGGACACCGGGGAGCTGTTTTTT
TRBJ1-5 - - TRBV28 CASSLWDNNQPQHF TGTGCCAGCAGTTTATGGGACAATAATCAGCCCCAGCATTTT
TRBJ1-4 - - TRBV11-2 CASSLSRGANEKLFF TGTGCCAGCAGCTTATCCCGGGGGGCTAATGAAAAACTGTTTTTT
TRBJ2-1 TRBD1 - TRBV9 CASSGYGQGYNEQFF TGTGCCAGCAGCGGATATGGACAGGGCTACAATGAGCAGTTCTTC
TRBJ1-5 - few TRBV5-1 CASSFDSNQPQHF TGCGCCAGCAGCTTCGACAGTAATCAGCCCCAGCATTTT
TRBJ2-3 TRBD1 - TRBV2 CASSADRGRTDTQYF TGTGCCAGCAGTGCGGACAGGGGGCGCACAGATACGCAGTATTTT
TRBJ1-1 - - TRBV14 CASSPAWQVNTEAFF TGTGCCAGCAGCCCCGCCTGGCAGGTGAACACTGAAGCTTTCTTT
TRBJ1-2 TRBD1 - TRBV19 CATDPRGRDCYTF TGTGCCACCGACCCTAGGGGGCGCGACTGCTACACCTTC
TRBJ2-7 - - TRBV5-4 CASSLDSGGSSYEQYF TGTGCCAGCAGCTTGGATAGCGGAGGGAGCTCCTACGAGCAGTACTTC
TRBJ1-4 - few TRBV30 CAWSQDRLNEKLFF TGTGCCTGGAGTCAAGACAGGCTTAATGAAAAACTGTTTTTT
TRBJ1-2 - - TRBV6-1 CASSEVVGENYGYTF TGTGCCAGCAGTGAAGTGGTTGGAGAAAACTATGGCTACACCTTC
TRBJ2-7 TRBD1 few TRBV5-1 CASRSGQGLYEQYF TGCGCCAGCAGGTCGGGACAGGGTCTCTACGAGCAGTACTTC
TRBJ2-7 TRBD2 - TRBV11-2 CASSPGLAQYEQYF TGTGCCAGCAGCCCTGGACTAGCGCAGTACGAGCAGTACTTC
TRBJ1-2 TRBD1 few TRBV4-3 CASSQAGQDNYGYTF TGCGCCAGCAGCCAAGCGGGACAGGATAACTATGGCTACACCTTC
TRBJ2-1 - - TRBV21-1 CASSKGAGGGYNEQFF TGTGCCAGCAGCAAAGGCGCAGGGGGCGGGTACAATGAGCAGTTCTTC
TRBJ2-5 TRBD1 few TRBV5-1 CASSWTGQTLQETQYF TGCGCCAGCAGCTGGACAGGTCAAACCCTCCAAGAGACCCAGTACTTC
TRBJ1-3 - - TRBV14 CASSQQGGNTIYF TGTGCCAGCAGCCAGCAGGGTGGAAACACCATATATTTT
TRBJ1-1 - few TRBV4-3 CASSQDTGGTEAFF TGCGCCAGCAGCCAAGATACCGGGGGCACTGAAGCTTTCTTT
TRBJ2-7 TRBD2 few TRBV5-6 CASSFSGSGFGQYF TGTGCCAGCAGCTTCAGCGGGAGCGGCTTTGGGCAGTACTTC
TRBJ2-7 - few TRBV7-7 CASSITAGVEQYF TGTGCCAGCAGCATTACAGCGGGCGTCGAGCAGTACTTC
TRBJ2-7 TRBD2 - TRBV6-6 CASRGTSEYTYEQYF TGTGCCAGCAGGGGGACTAGCGAGTACACCTACGAGCAGTACTTC
TRBJ2-5 TRBD2 - TRBV4-1 CASSQVRGGETQYF TGCGCCAGCAGCCAAGTCCGCGGGGGAGAGACCCAGTACTTC
TRBJ1-1 - - TRBV9 CASSPERVEAFF TGTGCCAGCAGCCCCGAGAGGGTAGAAGCTTTCTTT
TRBJ1-3 TRBD1 few TRBV6-6 CASSQTGVINTIYF TGTGCCAGCAGTCAGACAGGGGTCATCAACACCATATATTTT
TRBJ2-1 - few TRBV4-1 CASSQDGALATYNEQFF TGCGCCAGCAGCCAAGATGGGGCCCTAGCGACCTACAATGAGCAGTTCTTC
TRBJ2-1 - - TRBV18 CASSNGGYRSSYNEQFF TGTGCCAGCTCAAACGGCGGGTATAGAAGCTCCTACAATGAGCAGTTCTTC
TRBJ2-2 TRBD1 few TRBV11-3 CASSWGTGKRTGELFF TGTGCCAGCAGCTGGGGGACAGGGAAACGCACCGGGGAGCTGTTTTTT
TRBJ2-4 TRBD2 - TRBV4-1 CASSPGIAGKLAKNIQYF TGCGCCAGCAGCCCCGGGATAGCGGGGAAACTAGCCAAAAACATTCAGTACTTC
TRBJ2-3 TRBD2 few TRBV30 CAWSLLAGGITDTQYF TGTGCCTGGAGTCTCCTAGCGGGGGGGATCACAGATACGCAGTATTTT
TRBJ1-5 TRBD1 - TRBV28 CASSERDRLRQPQHF TGTGCCAGCAGTGAGAGGGACAGGCTTAGACAGCCCCAGCATTTT
TRBJ2-7 TRBD1 few TRBV4-1 CASSSGQLYEQYF TGCGCCAGCAGCTCGGGACAGCTATACGAGCAGTACTTC
TRBJ2-3 - few TRBV5-6 CASSRVGSSGTDTQYF TGTGCCAGCAGCCGGGTTGGGAGTAGCGGCACAGATACGCAGTATTTT